The sequence of this T cell receptor beta chain was determined in a study of shared clonotypes between healthy human individuals. Study-wide context: Contributing individuals were two females and a few males aged 18 to 49.

The protocol was immunoSEQ multiplex PCR, while the TCRdb copy is restricted to in-frame clones and leaves out a portion. Of about half a million clones in the sample, roughly 77% are singletons; the top ten hold roughly 13%. The CDR3 is made up of 13 amino acids. CDR1 is SGHTA, CDR2 FQGNSA, per germline. The germline V and J ends were trimmed by 0 bases and 3 bases, with 6 bases remaining between them. V and J are TRBV7-2 and TRBJ2-7; no reliable D call. Sequencing was performed on PBMCs. The sequence derives from a woman aged 40-49 years in good health. Some clones in this sample may be carry-over from other donors' samples. As DNA, the CDR3 is TGTGCCAGCAGCTTAGCCGGAGTCTACGAGCAGTACTTC. This codes for CASSLAGVYEQYF.